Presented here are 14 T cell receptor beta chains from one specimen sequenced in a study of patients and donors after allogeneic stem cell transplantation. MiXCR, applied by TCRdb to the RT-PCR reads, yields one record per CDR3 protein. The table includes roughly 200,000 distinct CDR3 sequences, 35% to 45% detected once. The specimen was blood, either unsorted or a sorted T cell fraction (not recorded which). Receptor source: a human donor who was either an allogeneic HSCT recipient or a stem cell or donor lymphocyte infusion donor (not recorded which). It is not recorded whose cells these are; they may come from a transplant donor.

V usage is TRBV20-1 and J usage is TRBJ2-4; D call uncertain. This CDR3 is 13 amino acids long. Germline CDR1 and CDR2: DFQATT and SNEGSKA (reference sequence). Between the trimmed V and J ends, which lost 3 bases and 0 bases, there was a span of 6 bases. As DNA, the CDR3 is TGCAGTGCTAGTAAGGCAGCCAAAAACATTCAGTACTTC. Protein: CSASKAAKNIQYF.

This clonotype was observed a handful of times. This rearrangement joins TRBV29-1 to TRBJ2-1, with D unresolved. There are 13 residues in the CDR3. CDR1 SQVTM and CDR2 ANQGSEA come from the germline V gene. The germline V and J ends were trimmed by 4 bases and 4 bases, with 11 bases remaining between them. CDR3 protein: CSVVGQSYNEQFF. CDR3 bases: TGCAGCGTTGTGGGCCAGAGTTACAATGAGCAGTTCTTC.

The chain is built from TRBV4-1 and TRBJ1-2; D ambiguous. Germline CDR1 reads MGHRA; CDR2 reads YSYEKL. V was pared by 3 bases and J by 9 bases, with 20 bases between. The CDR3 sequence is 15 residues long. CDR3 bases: TGCGCCAGCAGCCATCCAGCGGGCGCCCCGCTACGCTACACCTTC. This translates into CASSHPAGAPLRYTF.

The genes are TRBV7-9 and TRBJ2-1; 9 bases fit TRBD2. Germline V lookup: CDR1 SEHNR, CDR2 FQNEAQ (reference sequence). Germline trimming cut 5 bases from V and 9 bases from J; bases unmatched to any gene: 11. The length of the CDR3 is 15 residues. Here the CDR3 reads CASSPPGTSPREQFF. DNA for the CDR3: TGTGCCAGCAGCCCCCCGGGGACTAGCCCCCGTGAGCAGTTCTTC.

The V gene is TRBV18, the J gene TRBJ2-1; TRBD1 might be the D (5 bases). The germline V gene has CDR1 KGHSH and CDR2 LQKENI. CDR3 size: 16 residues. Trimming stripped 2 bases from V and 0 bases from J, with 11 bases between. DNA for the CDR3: TGTGCCAGCTCACCAGGGGCACACCGCTCCTACAATGAGCAGTTCTTC. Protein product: CASSPGAHRSYNEQFF.

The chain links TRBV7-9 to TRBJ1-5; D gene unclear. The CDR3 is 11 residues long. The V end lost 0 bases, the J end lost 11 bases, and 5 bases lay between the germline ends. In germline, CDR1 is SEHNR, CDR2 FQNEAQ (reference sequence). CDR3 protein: CASSLAGTQHF. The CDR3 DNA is TGTGCCAGCAGCTTAGCGGGGACCCAGCATTTT.

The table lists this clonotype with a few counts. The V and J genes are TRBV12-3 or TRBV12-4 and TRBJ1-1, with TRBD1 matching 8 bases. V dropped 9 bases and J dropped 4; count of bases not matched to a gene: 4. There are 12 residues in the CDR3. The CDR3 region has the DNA TGTGCCAGTACCACAGGGGGCACTGAAGCTTTCTTT. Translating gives CASTTGGTEAFF.

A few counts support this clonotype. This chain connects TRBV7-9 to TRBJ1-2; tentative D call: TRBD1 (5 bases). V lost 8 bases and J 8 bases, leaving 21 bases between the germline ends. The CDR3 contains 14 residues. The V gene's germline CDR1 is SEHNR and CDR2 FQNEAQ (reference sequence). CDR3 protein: CASVYSMGVGGYTF. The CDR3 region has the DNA TGTGCCAGCGTTTATAGTATGGGGGTAGGCGGCTACACCTTC.

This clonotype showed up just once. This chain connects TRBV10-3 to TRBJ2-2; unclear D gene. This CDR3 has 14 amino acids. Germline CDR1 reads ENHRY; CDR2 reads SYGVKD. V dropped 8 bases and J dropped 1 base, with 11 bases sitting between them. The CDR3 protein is CAISGHQNTGELFF. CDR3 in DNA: TGTGCCATCTCAGGCCATCAGAACACCGGGGAGCTGTTTTTT.

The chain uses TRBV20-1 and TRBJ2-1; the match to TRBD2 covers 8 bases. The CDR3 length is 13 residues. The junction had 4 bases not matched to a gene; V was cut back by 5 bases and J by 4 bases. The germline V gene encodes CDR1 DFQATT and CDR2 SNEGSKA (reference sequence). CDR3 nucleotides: TGCAGTGCTGCGCGGGGGGCGTACAATGAGCAGTTCTTC. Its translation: CSAARGAYNEQFF.

DNA for the CDR3: TGCGCCAGCAGCTTGGTGTTTAGACGGGATGTGGGCACTGAAGCTTTCTTT. It encodes CASSLVFRRDVGTEAFF. J is TRBJ1-1 and V is TRBV5-1; D gene unclear. Trimming took off 0 bases at V and 4 bases at J, with 19 bases between the two ends. CDR1 SGHRS and CDR2 YFSETQ come from the germline V gene. The CDR3 is 17 amino acids.

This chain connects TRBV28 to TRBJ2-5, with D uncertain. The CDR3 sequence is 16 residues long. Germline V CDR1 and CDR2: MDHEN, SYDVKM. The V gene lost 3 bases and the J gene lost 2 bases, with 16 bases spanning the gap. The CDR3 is CASSFWAVRRQETQYF. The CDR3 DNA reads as TGTGCCAGCAGTTTTTGGGCAGTCCGCCGACAAGAGACCCAGTACTTC.

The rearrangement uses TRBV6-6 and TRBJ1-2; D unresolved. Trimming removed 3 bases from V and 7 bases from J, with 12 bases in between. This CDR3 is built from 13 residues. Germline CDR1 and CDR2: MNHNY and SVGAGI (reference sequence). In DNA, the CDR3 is TGTGCCAGCAGTTATCTCGAAGTGGGTGGCTACACCTTC. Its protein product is CASSYLEVGGYTF.

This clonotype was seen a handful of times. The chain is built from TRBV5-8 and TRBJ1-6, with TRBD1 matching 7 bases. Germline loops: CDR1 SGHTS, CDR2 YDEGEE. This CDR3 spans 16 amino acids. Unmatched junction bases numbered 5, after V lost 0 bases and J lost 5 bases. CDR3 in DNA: TGTGCCAGCAGCTTGGAGGAGGGGGCTAATAATTCACCCCTCCACTTT. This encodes CASSLEEGANNSPLHF.